This TCR beta chain was obtained from a study of spatial heterogeneity in lung cancer (dated by TCRdb to the late 2010s). Context from the whole study: Beta-chain transcripts were consistently detected in greater numbers than alpha-chain transcripts, which likely reflected higher beta-chain transcript abundance. In the raw uncorrected reads, each unique combination of TCR and UMI appeared more than ten times on average. Nonsynonymous mutation counts, determined by whole-exome sequencing of tumor tissue, were related to TCR repertoire features. In non-small cell lung cancer, the study quantitatively compared TCR alpha and beta repertoires across several tumor regions, matched nontumor lung, and blood. At surgery, both alpha and beta chains were TCR-sequenced in fewer than 250 tumor regions, some 64 matched nontumor lung samples and some 60 PBMC samples. What the authors observed across the whole study: Ubiquitous expanded tumor TCRs were detected in blood more often at tumor resection than at routine follow-up. Confirming at a functional level the hypothesis that regional TCRs recognize regional mutations was considered to require additional single-cell paired TCR alpha and beta sequencing.

Ends trimmed: V by 6 bases, J by 0 bases; bases unmatched to a gene: 7. CDR1 and CDR2, per the germline V gene, are SNHLY and FYNNEI. Including cysteine and phenylalanine, the CDR3 has 15 amino acids. Only the CDR3 portion is preserved as DNA: 45 bases, with reading frame beginning at the first base. The time point label of this sample denotes: sample taken at primary tumor resection. TCR sequencing used whole RNA extracted from tumor and nontumor lung tissue, or from cryopreserved PBMC samples, without cell sorting. Samples were obtained from 65 to 90 patients with early-stage, untreated non-small cell lung cancer from the lung TRACERx cohort. Patients were selected for TCR sequencing only if sufficient RNA was available from at least two tumor regions. This clonotype was detected ten times or more. The clone's antigen remains unknown. Base qualities were left out, and no much larger clone turns up one base away.

Receptor libraries were prepared by 5' RACE. The listed sequencing device is NextSeq 500. The TCR library protocol attached a unique molecular identifier to each TCR cDNA molecule to allow correction of PCR and sequencing errors. The study's own analysis went as follows. Decombinator tools were used for TCR identification, UMI-based error correction and CDR3 extraction. Expanded TCRs were defined as those above a frequency of 2 per 1,000, corresponding to the top 1% of the tumor frequency distribution. Renyi diversity was computed with the R vegan package after each repertoire had been subsampled 100 times to 5,000 TCRs. CDR3 similarity networks were constructed using string-kernel similarity of amino acid triplets, with links drawn between CDR3s whose pairwise similarity was above 0.82. TCRdb reran the public reads through fastp at Q25 and MiXCR, keeping productive beta chains. Rows with one shared CDR3 protein collapse into an entry with the most common genes and DNA. The V and J calls here are based on TCRdb, not the publication. The sample table records about 50,000 distinct CDR3 sequences; less than 8.5% of these occur just once. Of the sample, about 13% falls within the top ten clones.

The sequencing used PBMCs, collected at surgery. This chain is built from TRBV2 and TRBJ2-7; TRBD2 fits 8 bases in the junction. This TCR was recovered from a female donor with early-stage non-small cell lung cancer. This receptor carries the CDR3 CASRDSGTSSYEQYF. The base sequence is TGTGCCAGCAGAGACTCCGGGACTAGCTCCTACGAGCAGTACTTC.